Each of the 3 T cell receptor beta chains below was sequenced from the same sample in a study of shared clonotypes between healthy human individuals. Here immunoSEQ multiplex PCR was the method, and the copy in TCRdb shows in-frame clones only, minus some. The data show approximately 2,200,000 clones, around 93% seen once. CD45RO-negative, CCR7-positively selected cells formed the naive CD8 fraction, excluding terminally differentiated effector memory CD45RA+ cells. The sequenced sample was naive CD8+ T cells from PBMCs. Receptor source: a man between 18 and 29 years old in good health. Some clones in this sample may be carry-over from other donors' samples.

Written as DNA, the CDR3 is TGTGCCAGCAGTGAAGGGACAGGGGGGACCTACAATGAGCAGTTCTTC. This codes for CASSEGTGGTYNEQFF. This chain links TRBV2 with TRBJ2-1, with 10 bases matching TRBD1. There are 16 residues in the CDR3. Trimming cost V 1 base and J 2 bases; bases outside gene matches: 2. Germline CDR1 reads SNHLY; CDR2 reads FYNNEI.

The chain recombines TRBV5-1 with TRBJ1-5; TRBD1 might be the D (5 bases). The germline V gene encodes CDR1 SGHRS and CDR2 YFSETQ. This CDR3 region has 17 residues. Trimming cost V 1 base and J 4 bases, with 18 bases left between them. CDR3 DNA sequence: TGCGCCAGCAGCTTGAAGGGACCGTCTCAAACTAATCAGCCCCAGCATTTT. It specifies CASSLKGPSQTNQPQHF.

This clone was counted once. The chain uses TRBV2 and TRBJ2-3; possible D gene TRBD2, 5 bases. In germline, CDR1 is SNHLY, CDR2 FYNNEI. The CDR3 is 18 amino acids. Trimming pared 4 bases from V and 2 bases from J, leaving 22 bases between. CDR3 sequence: CASSAEIMRADNTDTQYF. DNA for the CDR3: TGTGCCAGCAGTGCGGAGATAATGCGGGCAGATAACACAGATACGCAGTATTTT.